In its sample, the clone carrying this T cell receptor beta chain was seen a few times. These data belong to a study of blood T cell repertoires in COVID-19. CDR1 and CDR2 (germline): LNHDA, SQIVND (reference sequence). With 3 bases removed from V and 3 bases from J, the gap between germline ends came to 12 bases. CDR3 length equals 15 residues. Here immunoSEQ multiplex PCR was the method, and the copy in TCRdb shows in-frame clones only, minus some. The sample yields more than 70,000 clones, approximately 86% seen once. Sequenced sample: peripheral blood. This sequence originates from an elderly woman with acute or convalescent COVID-19. The rearrangement links TRBV19 to TRBJ1-3; D gene unclear. In DNA form, the CDR3 reads TGTGCCAGTAGTATTGGAGTGACTAGTGGAAACACCATATATTTT. Its translation: CASSIGVTSGNTIYF.